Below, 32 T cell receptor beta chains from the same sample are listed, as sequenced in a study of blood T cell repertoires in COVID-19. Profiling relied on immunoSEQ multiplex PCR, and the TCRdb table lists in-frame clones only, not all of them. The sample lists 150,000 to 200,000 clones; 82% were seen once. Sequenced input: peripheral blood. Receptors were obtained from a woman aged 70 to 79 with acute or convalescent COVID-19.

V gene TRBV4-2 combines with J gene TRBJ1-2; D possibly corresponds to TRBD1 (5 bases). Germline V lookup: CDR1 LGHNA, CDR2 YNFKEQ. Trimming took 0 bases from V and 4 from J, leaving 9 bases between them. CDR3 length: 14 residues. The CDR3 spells CASSQDLTGYGYTF. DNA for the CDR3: TGTGCCAGCAGCCAAGATCTAACAGGCTATGGCTACACCTTC.

CDR3 sequence (DNA): TGTGCCAGCAGTTTGCGGGCCGACAGGGATGAAGAGCAGTACTTC. Translating it yields CASSLRADRDEEQYF. V gene TRBV27 combines with J gene TRBJ2-7; 7 positions agree with TRBD1. CDR1 and CDR2 (germline): MNHEY, SMNVEV (reference sequence). After removal of 3 bases from V and 7 bases from J, the junction contained 12 bases not matched to a gene. The CDR3 spans 15 residues.

CDR3 DNA sequence: TGTGCCAGCAGTCTGCTAGCGGGGGGGCCGCACACCGGGGAGCTGTTTTTT. This encodes CASSLLAGGPHTGELFF. The chain is built from TRBV27 and TRBJ2-2, with 12 nucleotides matching TRBD2. The CDR3 contains 17 residues. The ends lost 5 bases at V and 3 bases at J; junction bases unmatched: 7. The germline V gene has CDR1 MNHEY and CDR2 SMNVEV (reference sequence).

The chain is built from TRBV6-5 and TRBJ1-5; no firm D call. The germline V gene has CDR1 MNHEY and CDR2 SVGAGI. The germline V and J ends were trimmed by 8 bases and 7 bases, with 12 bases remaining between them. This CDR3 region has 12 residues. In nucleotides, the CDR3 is TGTGCCAGCTCGGGGTTGGGGCAGCCCCAGCATTTT. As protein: CASSGLGQPQHF.

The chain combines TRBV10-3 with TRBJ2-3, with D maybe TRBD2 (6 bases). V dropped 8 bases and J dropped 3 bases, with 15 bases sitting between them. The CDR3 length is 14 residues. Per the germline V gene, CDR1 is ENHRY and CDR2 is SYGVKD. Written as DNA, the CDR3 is TGTGCCATCGGCGACGGGAGAAGGACAGATACGCAGTATTTT. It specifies CAIGDGRRTDTQYF.

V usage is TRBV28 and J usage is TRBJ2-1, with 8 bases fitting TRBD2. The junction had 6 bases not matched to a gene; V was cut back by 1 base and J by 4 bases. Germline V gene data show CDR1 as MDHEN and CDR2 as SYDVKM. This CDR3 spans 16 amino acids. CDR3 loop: CASSLSASGQYNEQFF. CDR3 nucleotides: TGTGCCAGCAGTTTATCTGCTAGCGGGCAATACAATGAGCAGTTCTTC.

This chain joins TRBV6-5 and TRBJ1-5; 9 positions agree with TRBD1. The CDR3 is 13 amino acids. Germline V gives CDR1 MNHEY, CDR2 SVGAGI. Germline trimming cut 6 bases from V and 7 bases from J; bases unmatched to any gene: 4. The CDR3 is CASSYRGQQPQHF. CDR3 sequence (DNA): TGTGCCAGCAGCTACAGGGGGCAGCAGCCCCAGCATTTT.

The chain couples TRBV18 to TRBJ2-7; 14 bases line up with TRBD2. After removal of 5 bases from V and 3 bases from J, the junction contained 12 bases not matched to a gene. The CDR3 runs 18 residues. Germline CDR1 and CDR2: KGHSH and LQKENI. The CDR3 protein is CASSATSGRALGDYEQYF. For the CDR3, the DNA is TGTGCCAGCTCAGCGACTAGCGGGAGGGCCCTCGGGGACTACGAGCAGTACTTC.

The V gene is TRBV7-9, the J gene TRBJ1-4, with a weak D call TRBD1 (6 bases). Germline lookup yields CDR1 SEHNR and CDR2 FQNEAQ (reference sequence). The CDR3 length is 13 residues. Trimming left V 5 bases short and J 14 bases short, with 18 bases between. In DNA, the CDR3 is TGTGCCAGCAGCCCTCGGCGGGCAGGGGATCTGTTTTTT. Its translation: CASSPRRAGDLFF.

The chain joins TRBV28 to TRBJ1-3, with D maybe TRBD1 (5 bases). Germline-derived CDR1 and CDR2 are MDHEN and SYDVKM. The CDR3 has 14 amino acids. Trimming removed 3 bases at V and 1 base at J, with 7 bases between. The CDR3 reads CASSFGGSGNTIYF. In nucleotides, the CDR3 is TGTGCCAGCAGTTTCGGGGGGTCTGGAAACACCATATATTTT.

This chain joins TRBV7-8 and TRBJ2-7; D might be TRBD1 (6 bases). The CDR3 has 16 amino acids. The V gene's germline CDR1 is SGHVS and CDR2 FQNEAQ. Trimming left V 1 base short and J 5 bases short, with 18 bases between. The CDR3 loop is CASSLVARGVTDEQYF. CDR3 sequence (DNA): TGTGCCAGCAGCTTAGTGGCCAGGGGAGTAACGGACGAGCAGTACTTC.

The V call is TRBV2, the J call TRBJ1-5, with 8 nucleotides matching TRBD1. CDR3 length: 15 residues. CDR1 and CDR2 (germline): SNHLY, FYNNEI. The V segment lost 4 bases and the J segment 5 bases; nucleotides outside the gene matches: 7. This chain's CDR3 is CASSGSAGGYQPQHF. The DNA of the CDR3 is TGTGCCAGCAGTGGGTCAGCAGGGGGCTATCAGCCCCAGCATTTT.

The CDR3 nucleotides are TGTGCCAGCAGTTTACTAGTTGTGGCTGGGGCCAACGTCCTGACTTTC. As protein: CASSLLVVAGANVLTF. The chain is built from TRBV28 and TRBJ2-6; no definite D call. This CDR3 is built from 16 residues. CDR1 and CDR2 (germline): MDHEN, SYDVKM. Trimming removed 2 bases at V and 2 bases at J, with 10 bases between.

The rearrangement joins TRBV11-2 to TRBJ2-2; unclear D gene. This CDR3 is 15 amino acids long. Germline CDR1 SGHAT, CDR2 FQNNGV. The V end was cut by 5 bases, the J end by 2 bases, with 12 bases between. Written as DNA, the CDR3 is TGTGCCAGCAGCCCGCCCCTACGAAACACCGGGGAGCTGTTTTTT. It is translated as CASSPPLRNTGELFF.

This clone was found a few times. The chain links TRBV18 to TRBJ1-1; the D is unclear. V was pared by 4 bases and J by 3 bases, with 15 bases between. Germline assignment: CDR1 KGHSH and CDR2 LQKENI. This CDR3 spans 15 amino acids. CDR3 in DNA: TGTGCCAGCTCACGGGCAGACATGGGTTACACTGAAGCTTTCTTT. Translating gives CASSRADMGYTEAFF.

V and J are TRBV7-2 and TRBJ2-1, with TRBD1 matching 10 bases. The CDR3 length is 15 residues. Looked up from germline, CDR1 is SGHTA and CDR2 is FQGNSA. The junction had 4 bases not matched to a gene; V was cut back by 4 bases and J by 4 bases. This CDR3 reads CASSSDRGLYNEQFF. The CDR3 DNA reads TGTGCCAGCAGCTCTGACAGGGGGCTTTACAATGAGCAGTTCTTC.

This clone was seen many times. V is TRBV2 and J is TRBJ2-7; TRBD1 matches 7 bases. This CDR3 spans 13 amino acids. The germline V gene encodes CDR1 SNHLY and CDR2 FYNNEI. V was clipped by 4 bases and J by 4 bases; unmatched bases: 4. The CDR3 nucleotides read TGTGCCAGCAGTGTTGACAGGGCGTACGAGCAGTACTTC. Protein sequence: CASSVDRAYEQYF.

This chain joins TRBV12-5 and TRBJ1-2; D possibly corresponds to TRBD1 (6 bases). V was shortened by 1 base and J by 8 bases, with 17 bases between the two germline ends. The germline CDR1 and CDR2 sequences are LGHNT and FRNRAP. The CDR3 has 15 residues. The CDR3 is CASGLAGGARMGYTF. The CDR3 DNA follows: TGTGCTAGTGGTTTGGCTGGGGGGGCTAGGATGGGCTACACCTTC.

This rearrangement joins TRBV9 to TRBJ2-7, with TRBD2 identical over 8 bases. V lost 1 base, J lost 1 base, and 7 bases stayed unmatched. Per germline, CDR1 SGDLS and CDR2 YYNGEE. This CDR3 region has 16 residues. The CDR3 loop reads CASSVSPVAGSYEQYF. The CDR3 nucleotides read TGTGCCAGCAGCGTATCCCCTGTAGCGGGATCCTACGAGCAGTACTTC.

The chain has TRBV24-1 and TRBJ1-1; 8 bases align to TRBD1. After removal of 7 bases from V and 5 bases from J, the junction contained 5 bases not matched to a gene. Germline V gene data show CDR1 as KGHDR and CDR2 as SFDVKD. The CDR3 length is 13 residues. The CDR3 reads CATRDRGETEAFF. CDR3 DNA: TGTGCCACCAGAGACAGGGGAGAGACTGAAGCTTTCTTT.

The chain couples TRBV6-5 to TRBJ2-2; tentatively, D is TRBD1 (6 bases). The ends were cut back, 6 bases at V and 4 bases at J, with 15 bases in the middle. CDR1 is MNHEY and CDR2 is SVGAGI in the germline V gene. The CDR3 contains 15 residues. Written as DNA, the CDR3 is TGTGCCAGCAGCCTCACAACAGGGACCACCGGGGAGCTGTTTTTT. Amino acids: CASSLTTGTTGELFF.

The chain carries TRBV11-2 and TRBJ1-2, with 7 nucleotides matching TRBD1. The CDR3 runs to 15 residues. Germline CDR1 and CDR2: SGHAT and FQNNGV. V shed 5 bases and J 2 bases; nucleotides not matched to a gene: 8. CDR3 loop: CASSPSTGLNYGYTF. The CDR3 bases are TGTGCCAGCAGCCCATCGACAGGGCTGAACTATGGCTACACCTTC.

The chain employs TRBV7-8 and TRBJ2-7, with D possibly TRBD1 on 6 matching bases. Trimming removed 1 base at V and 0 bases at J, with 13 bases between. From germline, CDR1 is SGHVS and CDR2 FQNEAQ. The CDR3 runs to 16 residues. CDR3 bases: TGTGCCAGCAGCTTAGGCCAGGGGAGAACCTCCTACGAGCAGTACTTC. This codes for CASSLGQGRTSYEQYF.

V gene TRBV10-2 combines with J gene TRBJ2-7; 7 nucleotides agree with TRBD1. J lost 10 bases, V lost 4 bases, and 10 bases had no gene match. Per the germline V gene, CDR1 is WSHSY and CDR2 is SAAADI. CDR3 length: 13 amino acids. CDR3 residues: CASSAAYRGIQYF. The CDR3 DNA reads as TGCGCCAGCAGTGCCGCCTACAGGGGCATCCAGTACTTC.

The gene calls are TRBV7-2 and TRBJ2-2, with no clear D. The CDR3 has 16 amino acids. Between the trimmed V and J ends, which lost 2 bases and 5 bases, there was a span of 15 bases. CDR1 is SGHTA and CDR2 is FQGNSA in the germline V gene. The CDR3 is CASSLWVRSLTGELFF. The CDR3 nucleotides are TGTGCCAGCAGCTTATGGGTCCGGAGTCTGACCGGGGAGCTGTTTTTT.

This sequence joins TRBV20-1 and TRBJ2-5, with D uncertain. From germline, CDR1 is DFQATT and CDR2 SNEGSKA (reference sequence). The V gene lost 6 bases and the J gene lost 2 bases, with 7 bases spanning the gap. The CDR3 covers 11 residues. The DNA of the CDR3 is TGCAGTGCGAGCGTTCAAGAGACCCAGTACTTC. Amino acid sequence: CSASVQETQYF.

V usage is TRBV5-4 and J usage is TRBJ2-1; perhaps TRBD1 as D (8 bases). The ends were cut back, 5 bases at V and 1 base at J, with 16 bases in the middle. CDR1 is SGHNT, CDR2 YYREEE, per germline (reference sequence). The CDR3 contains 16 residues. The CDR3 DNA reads TGTGCCAGCAGGGACAACAGGGGGGGATCCTACAATGAGCAGTTCTTC. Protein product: CASRDNRGGSYNEQFF.

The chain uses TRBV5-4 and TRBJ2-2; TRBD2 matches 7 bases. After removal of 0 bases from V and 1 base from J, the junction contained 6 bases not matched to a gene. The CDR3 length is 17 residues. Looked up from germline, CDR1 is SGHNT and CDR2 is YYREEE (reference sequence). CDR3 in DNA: TGTGCCAGCAGCTTGGCCGGGGCTAGCGGGAACACCGGGGAGCTGTTTTTT. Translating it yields CASSLAGASGNTGELFF.

CDR3 residues: CASSLDRVQPQHF. The CDR3 DNA is TGTGCCAGCAGCCTGGACAGGGTACAGCCCCAGCATTTT. V and J are TRBV28 and TRBJ1-5, with 8 nucleotides matching TRBD1. V shed 6 bases, J shed 7 bases, and the junction held 5 bases outside the gene matches. Germline loops: CDR1 MDHEN, CDR2 SYDVKM. The CDR3 runs to 13 residues.

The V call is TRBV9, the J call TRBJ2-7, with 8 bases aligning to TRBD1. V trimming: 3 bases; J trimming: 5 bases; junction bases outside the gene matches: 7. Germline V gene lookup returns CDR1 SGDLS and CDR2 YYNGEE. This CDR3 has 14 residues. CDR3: CASSGRTGNHEQYF. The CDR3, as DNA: TGTGCCAGCAGCGGTAGGACAGGGAACCACGAGCAGTACTTC.

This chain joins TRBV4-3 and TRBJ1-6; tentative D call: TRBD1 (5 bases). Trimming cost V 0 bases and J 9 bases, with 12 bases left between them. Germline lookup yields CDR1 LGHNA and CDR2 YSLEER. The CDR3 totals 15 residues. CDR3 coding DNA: TGCGCCAGCAGCCAAGATACAGGATGGGGTTCACCCCTCCACTTT. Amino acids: CASSQDTGWGSPLHF.

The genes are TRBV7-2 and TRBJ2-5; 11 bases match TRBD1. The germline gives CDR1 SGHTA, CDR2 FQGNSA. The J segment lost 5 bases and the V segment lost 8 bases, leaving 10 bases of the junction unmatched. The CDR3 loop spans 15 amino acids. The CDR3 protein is CASLLPDRGPETQYF. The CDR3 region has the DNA TGTGCCAGCCTCCTACCGGACAGGGGGCCGGAGACCCAGTACTTC.